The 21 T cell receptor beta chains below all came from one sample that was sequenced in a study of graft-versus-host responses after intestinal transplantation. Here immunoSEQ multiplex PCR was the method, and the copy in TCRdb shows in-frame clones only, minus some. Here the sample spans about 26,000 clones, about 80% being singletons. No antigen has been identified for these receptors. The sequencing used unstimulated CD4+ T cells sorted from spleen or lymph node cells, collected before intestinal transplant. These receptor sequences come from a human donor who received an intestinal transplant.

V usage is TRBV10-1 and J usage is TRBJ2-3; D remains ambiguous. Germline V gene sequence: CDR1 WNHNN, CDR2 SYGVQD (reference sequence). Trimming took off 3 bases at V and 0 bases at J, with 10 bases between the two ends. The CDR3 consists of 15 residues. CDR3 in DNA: TGCGCCAGCAGTGACCCTAAGGACAGCACAGATACGCAGTATTTT. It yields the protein CASSDPKDSTDTQYF.

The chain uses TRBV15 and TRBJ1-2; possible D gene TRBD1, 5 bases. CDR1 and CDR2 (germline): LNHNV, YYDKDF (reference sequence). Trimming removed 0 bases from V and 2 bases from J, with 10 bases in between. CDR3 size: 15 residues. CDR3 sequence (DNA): TGTGCCACCAGCAGAGATAGGGGAGAGAACTATGGCTACACCTTC. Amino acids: CATSRDRGENYGYTF. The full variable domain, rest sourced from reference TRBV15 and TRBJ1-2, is DAMVIQNPRYQVTQFGKPVTLSCSQTLNHNVMYWYQQKSSQAPKLLFHYYDKDFNNEADTPDNFQSRRPNTSFCFLDIRSPGLGDTAMYLCATSRDRGENYGYTFGSGTRLTVV.

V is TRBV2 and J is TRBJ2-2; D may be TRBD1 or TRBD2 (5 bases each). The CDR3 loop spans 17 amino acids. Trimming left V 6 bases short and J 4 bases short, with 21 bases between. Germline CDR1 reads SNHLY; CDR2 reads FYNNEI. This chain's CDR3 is CASSSREGKSLTGELFF. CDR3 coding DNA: TGTGCCAGCAGCTCGAGAGAGGGGAAGTCCCTCACCGGGGAGCTGTTTTTT.

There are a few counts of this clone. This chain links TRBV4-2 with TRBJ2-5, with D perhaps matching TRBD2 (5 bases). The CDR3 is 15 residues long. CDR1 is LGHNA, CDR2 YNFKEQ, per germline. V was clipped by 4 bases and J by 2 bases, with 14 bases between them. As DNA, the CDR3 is TGTGCCAGCAGCCCGACTGGCGGGTATCAAGAGACCCAGTACTTC. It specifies CASSPTGGYQETQYF.

In DNA, the CDR3 is TGCAGTGCCAGGGAGTTCAATGAGCAGTTCTTC. It yields the protein CSAREFNEQFF. This chain connects TRBV20-1 to TRBJ2-1; TRBD1 or TRBD2 may be the D gene (5 bases each). Germline V gene sequence: CDR1 DFQATT, CDR2 SNEGSKA (reference sequence). The CDR3 sequence is 11 residues long. V was clipped by 6 bases and J by 6 bases, with 9 bases between them.

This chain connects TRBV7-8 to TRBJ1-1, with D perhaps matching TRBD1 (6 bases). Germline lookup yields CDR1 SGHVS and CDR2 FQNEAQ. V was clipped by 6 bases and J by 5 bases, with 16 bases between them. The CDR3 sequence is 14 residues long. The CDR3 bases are TGTGCCAGCAGATTGACAGGATCGGGGACTGAAGCTTTCTTT. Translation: CASRLTGSGTEAFF.

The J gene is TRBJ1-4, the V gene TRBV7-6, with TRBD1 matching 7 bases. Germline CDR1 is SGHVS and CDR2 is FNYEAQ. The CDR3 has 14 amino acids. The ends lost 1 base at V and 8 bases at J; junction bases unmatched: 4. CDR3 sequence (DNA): TGTGCCAGCAGCTTAGGACAGGGTAAAGAAAAACTGTTTTTT. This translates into CASSLGQGKEKLFF.

DNA for the CDR3: TGTGCCAGCAGCCCAATCGATCCTAATTCACCCCTCCACTTT. This translates into CASSPIDPNSPLHF. This chain joins TRBV5-4 and TRBJ1-6; unclear D gene. The CDR3 runs 14 residues. Trimming shortened V by 4 bases and J by 6 bases, and 11 bases separated the two germline ends. CDR1 and CDR2 from the germline V gene are SGHNT and YYREEE (reference sequence).

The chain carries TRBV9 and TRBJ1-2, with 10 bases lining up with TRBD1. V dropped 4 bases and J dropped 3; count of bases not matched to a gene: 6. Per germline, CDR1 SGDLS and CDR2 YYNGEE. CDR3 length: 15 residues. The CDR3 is CASSPRGQGYYGYTF. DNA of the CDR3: TGTGCCAGCAGCCCCCGGGGACAGGGGTACTATGGCTACACCTTC.

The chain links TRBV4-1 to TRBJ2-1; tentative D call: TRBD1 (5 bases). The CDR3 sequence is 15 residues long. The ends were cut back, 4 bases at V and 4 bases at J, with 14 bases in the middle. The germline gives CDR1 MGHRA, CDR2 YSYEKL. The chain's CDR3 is CASSLAGLTYNEQFF. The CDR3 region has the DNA TGCGCCAGCAGCCTCGCAGGGTTAACTTACAATGAGCAGTTCTTC.

The CDR3 nucleotides read TGTGCCAGCAGTTACCTCGGGACAGGGGGTAATTCACCCCTCCACTTT. Residues: CASSYLGTGGNSPLHF. This chain links TRBV6-5 with TRBJ1-6; 11 bases are shared with TRBD1. Germline V gene lookup returns CDR1 MNHEY and CDR2 SVGAGI. Germline trimming cut 2 bases from V and 6 bases from J; bases unmatched to any gene: 3. CDR3 length: 16 residues.

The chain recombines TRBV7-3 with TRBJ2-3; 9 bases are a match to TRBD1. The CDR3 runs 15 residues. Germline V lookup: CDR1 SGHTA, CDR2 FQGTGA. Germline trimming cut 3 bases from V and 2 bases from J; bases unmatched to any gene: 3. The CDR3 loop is CASSLDRGNTDTQYF. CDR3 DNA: TGTGCCAGCAGCTTGGACAGGGGTAACACAGATACGCAGTATTTT.

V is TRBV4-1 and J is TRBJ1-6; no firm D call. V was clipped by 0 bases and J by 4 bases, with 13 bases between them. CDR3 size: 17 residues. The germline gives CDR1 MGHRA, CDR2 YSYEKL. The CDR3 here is CASSQDAPAEYNSPLHF. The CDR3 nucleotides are TGCGCCAGCAGCCAAGATGCCCCTGCAGAGTATAATTCACCCCTCCACTTT.

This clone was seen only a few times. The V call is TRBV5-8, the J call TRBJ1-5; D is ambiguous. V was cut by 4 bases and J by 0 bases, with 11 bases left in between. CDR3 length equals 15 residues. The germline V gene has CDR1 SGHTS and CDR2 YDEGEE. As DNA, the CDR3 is TGTGCCAGCAGCGGCGGAATTTATAGCAATCAGCCCCAGCATTTT. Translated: CASSGGIYSNQPQHF.

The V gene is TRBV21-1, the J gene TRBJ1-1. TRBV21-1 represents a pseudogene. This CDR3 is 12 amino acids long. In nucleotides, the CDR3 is TGTGTGAGGGGGAGGGGGAACACTGAAGCTTTCTTT. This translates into CVRGRGNTEAFF.

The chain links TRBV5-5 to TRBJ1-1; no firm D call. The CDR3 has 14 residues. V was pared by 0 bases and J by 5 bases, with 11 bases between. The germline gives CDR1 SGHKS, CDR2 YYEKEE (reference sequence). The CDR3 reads CASSLGYRGTEAFF. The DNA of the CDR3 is TGTGCCAGCAGCTTGGGGTACAGAGGAACTGAAGCTTTCTTT.

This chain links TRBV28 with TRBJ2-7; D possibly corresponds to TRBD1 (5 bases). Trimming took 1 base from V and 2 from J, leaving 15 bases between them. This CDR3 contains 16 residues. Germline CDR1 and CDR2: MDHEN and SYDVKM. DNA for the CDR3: TGTGCCAGCAGTTTATTTACAGACAGTCCTCCCTACGAGCAGTACTTC. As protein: CASSLFTDSPPYEQYF.

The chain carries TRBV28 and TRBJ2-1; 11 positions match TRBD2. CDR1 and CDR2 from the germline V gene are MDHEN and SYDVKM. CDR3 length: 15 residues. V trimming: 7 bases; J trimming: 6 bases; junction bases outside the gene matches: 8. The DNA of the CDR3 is TGTGCCAGCACCATACTAGCGGGAGAGGGCAATGAGCAGTTCTTC. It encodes CASTILAGEGNEQFF. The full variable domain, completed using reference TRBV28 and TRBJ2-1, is DVKVTQSSRYLVKRTGEKVFLECVQDMDHENMFWYRQDPGLGLRLIYFSYDVKMKEKGDIPEGYSVSREKKERFSLILESASTNQTSMYLCASTILAGEGNEQFFGPGTRLTVL.

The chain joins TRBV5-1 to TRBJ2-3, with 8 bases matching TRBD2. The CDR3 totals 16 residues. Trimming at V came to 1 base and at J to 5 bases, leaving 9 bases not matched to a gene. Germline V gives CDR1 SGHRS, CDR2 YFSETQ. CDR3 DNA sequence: TGCGCCAGCAGCTTGAACCTAGCGGGTGTCAAAGATACGCAGTATTTT. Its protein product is CASSLNLAGVKDTQYF.

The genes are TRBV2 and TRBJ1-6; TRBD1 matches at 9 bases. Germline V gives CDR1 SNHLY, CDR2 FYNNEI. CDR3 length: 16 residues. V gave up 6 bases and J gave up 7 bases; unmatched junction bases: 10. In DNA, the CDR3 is TGTGCCAGCAGAACGACAGGGGGAGGAGGCAATTCACCCCTCCACTTT. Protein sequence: CASRTTGGGGNSPLHF.

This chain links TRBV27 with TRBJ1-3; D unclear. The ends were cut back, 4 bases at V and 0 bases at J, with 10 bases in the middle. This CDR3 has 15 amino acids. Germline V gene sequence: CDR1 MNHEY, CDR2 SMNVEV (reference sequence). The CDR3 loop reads CASSYKSSSGNTIYF. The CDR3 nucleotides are TGTGCCAGCAGTTACAAGTCCAGCTCTGGAAACACCATATATTTT.